This T cell receptor beta chain derives from a study of blood T cell repertoires in COVID-19. As for the study in general: PBMCs, B-cell-depleted T cells, or T cells provided the cDNA or gDNA that made up the material.

Produced via immunoSEQ multiplex PCR; TCRdb's table is partial and in-frame only. The data show roughly 150,000 clones, approximately 81% seen once. In this sample, this clone turned up once. This CDR3 comprises 15 residues. Per the germline V gene, CDR1 is MNHNS and CDR2 is SASEGT. Trimming removed 2 bases from V and 4 bases from J, with 12 bases in between. V and J are TRBV6-1 and TRBJ1-5; D ambiguous. Source material: PBMCs or T cells enriched from blood (not recorded which). This receptor was obtained from a woman aged 40-49 years with acute COVID-19. CDR3 sequence: CASSEINRINQPQHF. CDR3 in DNA: TGTGCCAGCAGTGAAATCAACAGAATAAATCAGCCCCAGCATTTT.